The clone carrying this T cell receptor beta chain was seen at least ten times. Trimming took 3 bases from V and 2 from J, leaving 10 bases between them. The germline CDR1 and CDR2 sequences are SGHAT and FQNNGV. This CDR3 has 14 amino acids. Via MiXCR, TCRdb re-called the 5' RACE reads, giving one row per CDR3 protein. The table has 4,000 or so distinct CDR3 sequences, approximately 29% seen once; the top ten hold about 45%. The sample comes from a study of neurological immune-mediated disorders. This chain joins TRBV11-2 and TRBJ1-2; D might be TRBD1 (5 bases). This sequence originates from a man aged 50 or older with HTLV-1-associated myelopathy (HAM/TSP). Material for sequencing was CD8+ T cells from blood. Here the CDR3 DNA reads TGTGCCAGCAGCTTCGGGGGAGAGAACTATGGCTACACCTTC. Its protein product is CASSFGGENYGYTF.